This T cell receptor beta chain was sequenced for a study of radiation and T cells in renal cell carcinoma. Time point here: blood 4 weeks post-SBRT, at nephrectomy. The treatment here: 15 Gy SBRT to primary tumor, nephrectomy 4 weeks later. Nephrectomy followed 15 Gy stereotactic body radiation by 4 weeks. Study-level results: Baseline intratumoral clonotype presence is unknown without pretreatment biopsies. Top tumor clonotypes rose in blood 2 weeks post-radiation, then contracted.

With regard to this clone: Its matching antigen is unknown.

TCRdb's table, derived via immunoSEQ multiplex PCR, lists solely in-frame clones and lacks some. The sample has some 30,000 clones, roughly 80% seen once; the top ten hold 33%. Germline V lookup: CDR1 LNHDA, CDR2 SQIVND (reference sequence). The length of the CDR3 is 17 residues. Trimming took off 3 bases at V and 4 bases at J, with 21 bases between the two ends. Sequencing used blood, obtained from a patient whose treatment included radiotherapy and nephrectomy. The TCR sequence derives from a man in his 60s with renal cell carcinoma. V and J are TRBV19 and TRBJ1-1; tentative D call: TRBD1 (5 bases). The CDR3 region is CASSIGGWGTKSTEAFF. CDR3 coding DNA: TGTGCCAGTAGTATCGGCGGGTGGGGGACTAAAAGCACTGAAGCTTTCTTT.